Listed here is a single T cell receptor beta chain. Antigen unknown. Individual cDNA molecules received unique molecular identifiers during library preparation. TCRdb passed the 5' RACE reads through MiXCR, listing each CDR3 protein once. Of some 98,000 distinct CDR3 sequences in the sample, roughly 15% were seen once. This sample was taken from a study of early T cells in non-severe SARS-CoV-2 infection. Study as a whole: From unsorted whole blood, bulk RNA was sequenced, and the chains remained unpaired.

Germline CDR1 reads SGHNT; CDR2 reads YENEEA. V lost 2 bases, J lost 5 bases, and 10 bases lay in between. This CDR3 spans 13 amino acids. Notes on the study in general: Comparison of clonotypes with VDJdb favored anti-spike CD8 responses while missing private and CD4 specificities.

The source material was whole blood. This TCR came from an adult who was a healthcare worker with PCR-confirmed SARS-CoV-2 infection or an uninfected control (not recorded which). The genes are TRBV11-3 and TRBJ2-7; D ambiguous. The CDR3 is CASSLSSLDEQYF. The DNA of the CDR3 is TGTGCCAGCAGCTTATCGAGCCTCGACGAGCAGTACTTC.